Shown below are 15 T cell receptor beta chains from a single sample sequenced in a study of neurological immune-mediated disorders. TCRdb analysed the 5' RACE reads with MiXCR anew, one entry per CDR3 protein. The table records fewer than 30,000 distinct CDR3 sequences, under 15% of them present only once. The specimen was PBMCs. These receptors originate from a woman between 35 and 50 years old with HTLV-1-associated myelopathy (HAM/TSP).

At least ten counts were recorded for this clonotype. The gene calls are TRBV10-3 and TRBJ2-3; D possibly uses TRBD1 or TRBD2 (5 bases each). The CDR3 sequence is 14 residues long. Germline loops: CDR1 ENHRY, CDR2 SYGVKD. Trimming took off 6 bases at V and 6 bases at J, with 16 bases between the two ends. CDR3 DNA: TGTGCCATCAGCCCGACGGGGCCGAGGGATACGCAGTATTTT. Translated: CAISPTGPRDTQYF.

The table lists this clonotype with many counts. The gene calls are TRBV3-1 and TRBJ2-5; no clear D gene. Looked up from germline, CDR1 is LGHDT and CDR2 is YNNKEL (reference sequence). The CDR3 is 12 residues long. V dropped 1 base and J dropped 6 bases, with 6 bases sitting between them. In DNA form, the CDR3 reads TGTGCCAGCAGCCAAGGATCGCAGACCCAGTACTTC. This codes for CASSQGSQTQYF.

This clonotype was counted at least ten times. V usage is TRBV5-1 and J usage is TRBJ1-6, with TRBD1 as a possible D gene (5 bases). Germline assignment: CDR1 SGHRS and CDR2 YFSETQ. This CDR3 is 14 amino acids long. Trimming took off 2 bases at V and 10 bases at J, with 13 bases between the two ends. Written as DNA, the CDR3 is TGCGCCAGCAGCTTTTTCGGGGGTCGGTCACCCCTCCACTTT. Its translation: CASSFFGGRSPLHF.

This clonotype was observed many times. The chain is built from TRBV4-1 and TRBJ1-1, with 11 bases identical to TRBD1. Trimming took 4 bases from V and 1 from J; bases not matched to a gene: 5. The CDR3 is made up of 16 amino acids. The germline CDR1 and CDR2 sequences are MGHRA and YSYEKL. CDR3 sequence reads: CASSPPGQGANTEAFF. In DNA, the CDR3 is TGCGCCAGCAGCCCCCCAGGACAGGGGGCGAACACTGAAGCTTTCTTT.

This clonotype has at least ten counts. The chain joins TRBV20-1 to TRBJ2-3, with TRBD2 matching over 12 bases. There are 15 residues in the CDR3. The J segment lost 4 bases and the V segment lost 5 bases, leaving 7 bases of the junction unmatched. Per germline, CDR1 DFQATT and CDR2 SNEGSKA (reference sequence). CDR3 protein: CSAFPTSGGSDTQYF. The CDR3 bases are TGCAGTGCTTTCCCGACTAGCGGGGGCTCAGATACGCAGTATTTT.

There are many counts of this clonotype. The chain has TRBV12-3 or TRBV12-4 and TRBJ2-7; D remains unclear. CDR3 length: 13 amino acids. Between the trimmed V and J ends, which lost 1 base and 2 bases, there was a span of 6 bases. The CDR3 DNA follows: TGTGCCAGCAGTTTAGACAGAGCCTACGAGCAGTACTTC. The encoded protein is CASSLDRAYEQYF.

Concerning this clonotype: This may stem from a read error, because a much larger clone lies one nucleotide away. V usage is TRBV20-1 and J usage is TRBJ2-7; D is tentatively TRBD1 or TRBD2 (5 bases each). Germline CDR1 reads DFQATT; CDR2 reads SNEGSKA (reference sequence). There are 13 residues in the CDR3. V was shortened by 4 bases and J by 7 bases, with 17 bases between the two germline ends. The CDR3 coding sequence is TGCAGTGCTATAGGATGGGGCCCGGGAGAGCAGTACTTC. This gives the protein CSAIGWGPGEQYF.

The sample holds many counts of this clonotype. V gene TRBV5-1 combines with J gene TRBJ1-1; 7 nucleotides line up with TRBD1. Trimming at V came to 4 bases and at J to 2 bases, leaving 8 bases not matched to a gene. The CDR3 is made up of 15 amino acids. Germline V gene data show CDR1 as SGHRS and CDR2 as YFSETQ. This CDR3 is CASSTNGDSNTEAFF. CDR3 DNA: TGCGCCAGCAGCACCAACGGGGACAGTAACACTGAAGCTTTCTTT.

This clonotype showed up many times. The chain is built from TRBV6-6 and TRBJ1-6, with TRBD1 identical over 7 bases. The CDR3 runs 18 residues. Germline CDR1 and CDR2: MNHNY and SVGAGI (reference sequence). V was pared by 0 bases and J by 1 base, with 6 bases of the junction left unmatched. The DNA for the CDR3 is TGTGCCAGCAGTTACTCAACAGAGGGGGCTTCCTATAATTCACCCCTCCACTTT. As protein: CASSYSTEGASYNSPLHF.

This clonotype was seen repeatedly, ten times or more. The genes are TRBV20-1 and TRBJ1-1; D gene unclear. Trimming removed 5 bases from V and 0 bases from J, with 19 bases in between. Germline CDR1 reads DFQATT; CDR2 reads SNEGSKA (reference sequence). The CDR3 runs to 16 residues. The CDR3 coding sequence is TGCAGTGCTCTCTCCGTAATGAACGGCATGAACACTGAAGCTTTCTTT. It yields the protein CSALSVMNGMNTEAFF.

The CDR3 sequence: CASSGGLSNQPQHF. The CDR3 coding sequence is TGTGCCAGCAGCGGTGGGCTCAGCAATCAGCCCCAGCATTTT. This chain uses TRBV9 with TRBJ1-5; no firm D call. Trimming removed 3 bases from V and 1 base from J, with 8 bases in between. Germline V gene sequence: CDR1 SGDLS, CDR2 YYNGEE. This CDR3 has 14 amino acids.

By share, this clonotype counts as medium-sized (0.01 to 0.1%). The genes are TRBV5-1 and TRBJ1-4; 9 nucleotides match TRBD1. The J segment lost 3 bases and the V segment lost 4 bases, leaving 4 bases of the junction unmatched. Per the germline V gene, CDR1 is SGHRS and CDR2 is YFSETQ. The length of the CDR3 is 15 residues. The CDR3 nucleotides are TGCGCCAGCAGCCGAACAGGGGGCCCTAATGAAAAACTGTTTTTT. Translated: CASSRTGGPNEKLFF.

In the case of this clonotype: The DNA is omitted, as the CDR3 cannot be located on it reliably, and the CDR3 follows TCRdb's listing. This chain joins TRBV24-1 and TRBJ2-5; the table's D call, TRBD2, has no DNA check behind it. Per germline, CDR1 KGHDR and CDR2 SFDVKD. The CDR3 is 19 amino acids in total, end residues counted. CDR3 residues: CATSDGLEDYTFGSETQYF.

This clonotype has ten or more counts. The chain joins TRBV10-3 to TRBJ2-3, with 10 bases aligning to TRBD1. This CDR3 region has 16 residues. The germline CDR1 and CDR2 sequences are ENHRY and SYGVKD. Losses at the gene ends were 6 bases for V and 3 bases for J; bases not matched to a gene: 9. CDR3 protein: CAIRLGTGAGTDTQYF. The CDR3 region has the DNA TGTGCCATCAGGCTCGGGACAGGGGCGGGAACAGATACGCAGTATTTT.

V usage is TRBV20-1 and J usage is TRBJ1-5; no definite D call. The CDR3 is made up of 12 amino acids. Germline V gene lookup returns CDR1 DFQATT and CDR2 SNEGSKA (reference sequence). Between the trimmed V and J ends, which lost 7 bases and 6 bases, there was a span of 13 bases. The CDR3 is CSDPRGSQPQHF. The CDR3 region has the DNA TGCAGTGATCCACGGGGATCTCAGCCCCAGCATTTT.